This T cell receptor beta chain was obtained from a study of T cell responses to AZD1222 COVID-19 vaccine. Trimming left V 7 bases short and J 0 bases short, with 13 bases between. CDR1 is MNHNY and CDR2 is SVGAGI in the germline V gene (reference sequence). This CDR3 is 15 amino acids long. Using immunoSEQ multiplex PCR, the repertoire was profiled, and TCRdb retains in-frame clones only, with some absent. This sample has roughly 33,000 clones, with roughly 74% found just once. The chain recombines TRBV6-6 with TRBJ1-3; the D is unclear. This receptor was taken from an adult who received the AZD1222 COVID-19 vaccine. The sample was peripheral blood, taken 28 days after the second AZD1222 dose. The chain's CDR3 is CASTDGLGSGNTIYF. CDR3 sequence (DNA): TGTGCCAGCACCGACGGATTGGGCTCTGGAAACACCATATATTTT.